The clone carrying this TCR beta chain is a singleton in its sample. Its matching antigen is unknown. This CDR3 has 13 amino acids. V trimming: 5 bases; J trimming: 7 bases; junction bases outside the gene matches: 2. These data are taken from a study of T cell responses to AZD1222 COVID-19 vaccine. Notes on the study in general: An increase in Spike-specific TCR breadth and depth was observed after two AZD1222 doses. Nearly half of unique spike-specific TCRs reportedly avoided B.1.351 and B.1.1.7 mutated regions.

The assay was immunoSEQ multiplex PCR, and TCRdb's table has in-frame clones only and misses some. This table holds about 110,000 clones, 87% found once. Here the sequenced sample was peripheral blood, taken on day 0 of AZD1222 vaccination. The clonotype originates from an adult in good health. The rearrangement joins TRBV12-3 or TRBV12-4 to TRBJ1-6; TRBD1 aligns across 7 bases. CDR3 protein: CASSGQENSPLHF. CDR3 nucleotide sequence: TGTGCCAGCAGTGGACAGGAAAATTCACCCCTCCACTTT.